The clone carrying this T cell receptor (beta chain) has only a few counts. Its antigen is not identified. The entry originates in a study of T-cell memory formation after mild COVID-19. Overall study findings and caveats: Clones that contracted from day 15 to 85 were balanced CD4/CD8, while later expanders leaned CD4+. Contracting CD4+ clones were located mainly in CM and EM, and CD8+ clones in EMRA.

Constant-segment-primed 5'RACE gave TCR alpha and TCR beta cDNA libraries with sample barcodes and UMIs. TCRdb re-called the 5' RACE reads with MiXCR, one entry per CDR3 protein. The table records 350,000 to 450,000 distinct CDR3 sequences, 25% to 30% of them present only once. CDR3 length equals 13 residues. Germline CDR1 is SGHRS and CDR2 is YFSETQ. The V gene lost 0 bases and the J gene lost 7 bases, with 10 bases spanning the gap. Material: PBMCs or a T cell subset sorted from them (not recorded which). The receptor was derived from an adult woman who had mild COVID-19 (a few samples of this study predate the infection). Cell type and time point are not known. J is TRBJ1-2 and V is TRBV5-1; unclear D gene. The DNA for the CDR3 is TGCGCCAGCAGCTTGGCCGGGTATAGTGGCTACACCTTC. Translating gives CASSLAGYSGYTF. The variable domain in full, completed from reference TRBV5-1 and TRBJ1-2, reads KAGVTQTPRYLIKTRGQQVTLSCSPISGHRSVSWYQQTPGQGLQFLFEYFSETQRNKGNFPGRFSGRQFSNSRSEMNVSTLELGDSALYLCASSLAGYSGYTFGSGTRLTVV.